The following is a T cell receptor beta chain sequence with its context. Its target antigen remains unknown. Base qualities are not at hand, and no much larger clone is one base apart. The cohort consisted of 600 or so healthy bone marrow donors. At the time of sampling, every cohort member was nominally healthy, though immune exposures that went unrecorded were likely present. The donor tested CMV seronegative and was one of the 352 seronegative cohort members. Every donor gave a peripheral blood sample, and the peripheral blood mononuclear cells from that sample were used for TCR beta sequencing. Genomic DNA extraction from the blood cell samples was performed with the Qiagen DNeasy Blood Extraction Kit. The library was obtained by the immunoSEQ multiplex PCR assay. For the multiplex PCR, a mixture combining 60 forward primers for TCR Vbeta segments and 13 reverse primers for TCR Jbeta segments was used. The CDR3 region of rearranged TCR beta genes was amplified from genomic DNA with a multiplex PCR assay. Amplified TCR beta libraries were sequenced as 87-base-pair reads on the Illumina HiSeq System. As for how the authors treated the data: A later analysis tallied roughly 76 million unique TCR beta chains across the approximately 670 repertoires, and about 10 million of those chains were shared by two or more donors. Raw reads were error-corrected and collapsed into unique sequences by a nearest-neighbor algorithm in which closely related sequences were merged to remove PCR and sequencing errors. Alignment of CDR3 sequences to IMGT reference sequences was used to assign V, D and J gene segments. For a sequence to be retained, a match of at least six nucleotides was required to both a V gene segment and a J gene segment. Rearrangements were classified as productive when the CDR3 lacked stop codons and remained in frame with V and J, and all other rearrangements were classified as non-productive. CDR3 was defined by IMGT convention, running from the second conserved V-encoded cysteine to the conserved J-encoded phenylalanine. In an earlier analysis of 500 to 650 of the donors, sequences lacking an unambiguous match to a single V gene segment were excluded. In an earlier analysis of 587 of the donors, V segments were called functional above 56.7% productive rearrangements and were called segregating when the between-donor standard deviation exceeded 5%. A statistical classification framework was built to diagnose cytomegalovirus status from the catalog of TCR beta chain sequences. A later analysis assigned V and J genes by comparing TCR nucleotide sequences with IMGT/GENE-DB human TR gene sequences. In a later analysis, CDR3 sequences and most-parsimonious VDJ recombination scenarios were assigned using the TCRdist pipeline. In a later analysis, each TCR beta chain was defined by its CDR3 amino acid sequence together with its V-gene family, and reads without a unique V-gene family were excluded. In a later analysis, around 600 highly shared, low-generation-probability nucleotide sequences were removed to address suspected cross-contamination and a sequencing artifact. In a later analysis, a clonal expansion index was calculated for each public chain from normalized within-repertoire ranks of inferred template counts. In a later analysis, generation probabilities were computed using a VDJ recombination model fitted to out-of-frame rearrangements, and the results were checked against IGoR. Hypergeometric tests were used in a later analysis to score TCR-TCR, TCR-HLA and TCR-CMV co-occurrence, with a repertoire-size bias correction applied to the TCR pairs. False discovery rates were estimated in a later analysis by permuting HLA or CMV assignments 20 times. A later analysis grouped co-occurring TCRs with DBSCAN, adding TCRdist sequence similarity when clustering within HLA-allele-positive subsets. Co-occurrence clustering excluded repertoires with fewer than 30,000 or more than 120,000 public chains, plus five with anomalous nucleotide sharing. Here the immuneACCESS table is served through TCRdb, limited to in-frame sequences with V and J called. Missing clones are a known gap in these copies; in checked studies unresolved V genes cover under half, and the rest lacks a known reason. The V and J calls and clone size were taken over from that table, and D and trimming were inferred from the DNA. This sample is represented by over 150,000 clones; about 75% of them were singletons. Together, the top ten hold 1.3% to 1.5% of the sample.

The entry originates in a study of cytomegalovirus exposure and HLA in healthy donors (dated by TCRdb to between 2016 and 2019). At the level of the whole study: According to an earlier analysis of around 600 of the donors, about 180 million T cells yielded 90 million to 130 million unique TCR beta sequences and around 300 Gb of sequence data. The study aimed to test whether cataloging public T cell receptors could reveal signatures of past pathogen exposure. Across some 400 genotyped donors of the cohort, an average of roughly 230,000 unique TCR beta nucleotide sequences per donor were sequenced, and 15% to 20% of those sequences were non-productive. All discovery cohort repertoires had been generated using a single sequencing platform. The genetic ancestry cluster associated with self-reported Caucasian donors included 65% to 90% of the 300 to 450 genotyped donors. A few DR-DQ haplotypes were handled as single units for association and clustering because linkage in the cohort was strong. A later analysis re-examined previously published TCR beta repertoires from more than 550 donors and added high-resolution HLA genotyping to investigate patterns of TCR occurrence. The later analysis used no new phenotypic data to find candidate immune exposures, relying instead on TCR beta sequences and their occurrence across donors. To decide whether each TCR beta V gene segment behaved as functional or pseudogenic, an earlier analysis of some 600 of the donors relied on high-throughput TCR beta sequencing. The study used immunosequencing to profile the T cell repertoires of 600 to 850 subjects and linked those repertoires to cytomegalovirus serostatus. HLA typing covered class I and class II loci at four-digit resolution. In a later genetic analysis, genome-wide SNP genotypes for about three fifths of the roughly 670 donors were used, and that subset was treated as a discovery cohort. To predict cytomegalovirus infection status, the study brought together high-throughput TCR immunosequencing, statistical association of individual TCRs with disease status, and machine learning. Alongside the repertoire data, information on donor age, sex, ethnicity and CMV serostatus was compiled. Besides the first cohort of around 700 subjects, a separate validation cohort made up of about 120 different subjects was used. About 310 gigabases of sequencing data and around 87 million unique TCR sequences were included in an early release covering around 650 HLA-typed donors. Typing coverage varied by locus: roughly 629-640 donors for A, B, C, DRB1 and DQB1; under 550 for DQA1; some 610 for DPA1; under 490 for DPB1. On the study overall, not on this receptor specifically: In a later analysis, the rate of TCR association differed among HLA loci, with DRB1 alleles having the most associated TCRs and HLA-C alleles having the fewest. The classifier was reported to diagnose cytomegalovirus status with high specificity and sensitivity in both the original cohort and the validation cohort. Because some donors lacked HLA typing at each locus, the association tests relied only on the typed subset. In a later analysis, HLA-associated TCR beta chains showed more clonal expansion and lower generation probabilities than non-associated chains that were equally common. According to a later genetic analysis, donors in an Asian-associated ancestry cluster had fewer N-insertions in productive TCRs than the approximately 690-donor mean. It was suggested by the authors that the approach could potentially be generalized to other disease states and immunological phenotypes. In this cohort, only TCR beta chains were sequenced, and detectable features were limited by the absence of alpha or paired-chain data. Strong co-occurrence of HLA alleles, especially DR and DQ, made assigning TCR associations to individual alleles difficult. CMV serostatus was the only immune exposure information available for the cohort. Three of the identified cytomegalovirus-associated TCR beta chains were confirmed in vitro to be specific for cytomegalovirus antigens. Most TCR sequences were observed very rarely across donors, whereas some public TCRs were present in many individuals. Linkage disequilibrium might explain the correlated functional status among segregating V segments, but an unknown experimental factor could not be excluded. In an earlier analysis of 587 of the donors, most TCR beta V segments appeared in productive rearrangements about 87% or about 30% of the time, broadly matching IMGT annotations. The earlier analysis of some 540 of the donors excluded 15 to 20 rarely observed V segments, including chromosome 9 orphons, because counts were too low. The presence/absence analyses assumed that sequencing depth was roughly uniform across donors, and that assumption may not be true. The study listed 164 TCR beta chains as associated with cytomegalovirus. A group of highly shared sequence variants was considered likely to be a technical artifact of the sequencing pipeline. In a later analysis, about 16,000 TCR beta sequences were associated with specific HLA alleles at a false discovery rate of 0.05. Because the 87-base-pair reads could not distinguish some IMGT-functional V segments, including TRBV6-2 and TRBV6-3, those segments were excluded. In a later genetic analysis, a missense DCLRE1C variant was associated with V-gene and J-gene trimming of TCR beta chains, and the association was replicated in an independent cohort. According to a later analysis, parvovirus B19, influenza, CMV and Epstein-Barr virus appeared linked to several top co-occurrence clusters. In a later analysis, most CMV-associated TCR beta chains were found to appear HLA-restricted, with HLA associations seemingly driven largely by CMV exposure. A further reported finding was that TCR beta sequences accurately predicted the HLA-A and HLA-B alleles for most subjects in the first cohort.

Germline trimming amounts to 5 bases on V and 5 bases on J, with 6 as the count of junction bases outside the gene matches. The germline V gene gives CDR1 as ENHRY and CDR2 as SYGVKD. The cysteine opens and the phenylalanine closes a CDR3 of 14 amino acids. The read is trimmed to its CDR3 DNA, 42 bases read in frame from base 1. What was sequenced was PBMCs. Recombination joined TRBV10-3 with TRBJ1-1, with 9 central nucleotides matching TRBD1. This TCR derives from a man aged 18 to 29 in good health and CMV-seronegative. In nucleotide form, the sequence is TGTGCCATCAGTCGGGACAGGGAGGTGACTGAAGCTTTCTTT. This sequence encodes CAISRDREVTEAFF.